This T cell receptor beta chain emerged from a study of shared clonotypes between healthy human individuals. Here immunoSEQ multiplex PCR was the method, and the copy in TCRdb shows in-frame clones only, minus some. The data show some 2 million clones, 95% seen once. Germline V gives CDR1 SGHAT, CDR2 FQNNGV. V was cut by 4 bases and J by 7 bases, with 8 bases left in between. The CDR3 sequence is 11 residues long. The clonotype originates from a man younger than 35 in good health. Sequences were obtained from naive CD4+ T cells sorted from blood. Subset meaning: CD45RA+ positively selected. The V call is TRBV11-2, the J call TRBJ2-7; no clear D. CDR3 region: CASSSGPEQYF. CDR3 DNA sequence: TGTGCCAGCAGCTCTGGTCCTGAGCAGTACTTC.